The sequence of this T cell receptor (beta chain) was determined in a study of CD8+ T cells in alopecia areata. Study-level findings and limits: Mouse data revealed clearer TCR sharing than patient data did, a gap possibly tied to HLA. For lesional scalp, especially alopecia totalis/universalis, clonality was higher than in normal scalp.

Only a few counts were recorded for this clone. Its antigen is undetermined. This CDR3 is 15 amino acids long. Germline V lookup: CDR1 SEHNR, CDR2 FQNEAQ (reference sequence). V lost 5 bases to trimming and J lost 1 base, with 15 bases between them. As the sequencing template, cDNA was produced by extracting RNA and reverse transcribing it. The data were produced by immunoSEQ multiplex PCR, yet TCRdb's version contains in-frame clones alone and is incomplete. This sample has around 61,000 clones, with about 45% found just once. A FACSAria was used to sort CD4+ and CD8+ T cells. These cells came from PBMCs.

The sequencing used CD8+ T cells sorted from blood, collected at week 0. The V call is TRBV7-9, the J call TRBJ2-7, with D unclear. This TCR was recovered from a human donor with alopecia areata. The CDR3 loop is CASSRVASGSYEQYF. As DNA, the CDR3 is TGTGCCAGCAGCCGGGTGGCGTCGGGTTCCTACGAGCAGTACTTC.